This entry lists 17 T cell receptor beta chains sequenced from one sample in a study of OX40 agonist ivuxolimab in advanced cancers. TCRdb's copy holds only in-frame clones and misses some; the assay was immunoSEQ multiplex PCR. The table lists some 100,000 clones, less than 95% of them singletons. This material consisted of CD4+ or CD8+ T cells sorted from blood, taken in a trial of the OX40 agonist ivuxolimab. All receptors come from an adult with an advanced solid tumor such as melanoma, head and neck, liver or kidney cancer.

CDR3 protein: CASNFGGQNTGELFF. The CDR3 bases are TGCGCCAGCAATTTTGGGGGCCAGAACACCGGGGAGCTGTTTTTT. This chain joins TRBV5-1 and TRBJ2-2; D may be TRBD1 (6 bases). V gave up 6 bases and J gave up 1 base, with 13 bases separating them. This CDR3 contains 15 residues. Germline lookup yields CDR1 SGHRS and CDR2 YFSETQ.

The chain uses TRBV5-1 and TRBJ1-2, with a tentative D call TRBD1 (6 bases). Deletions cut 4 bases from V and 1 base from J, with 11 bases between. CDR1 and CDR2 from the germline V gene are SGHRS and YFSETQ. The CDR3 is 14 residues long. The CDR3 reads CASSQGQFNYGYTF. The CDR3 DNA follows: TGCGCCAGCAGCCAAGGACAGTTTAACTATGGCTACACCTTC.

CDR3 sequence: CASSVGGSGRGETQYF. Here the CDR3 DNA reads TGTGCCAGCAGCGTAGGGGGTAGCGGGAGGGGAGAGACCCAGTACTTC. V and J are TRBV9 and TRBJ2-5; 11 bases map to TRBD2. After removal of 0 bases from V and 4 bases from J, the junction contained 5 bases not matched to a gene. Germline V gene sequence: CDR1 SGDLS, CDR2 YYNGEE. This CDR3 is built from 16 residues.

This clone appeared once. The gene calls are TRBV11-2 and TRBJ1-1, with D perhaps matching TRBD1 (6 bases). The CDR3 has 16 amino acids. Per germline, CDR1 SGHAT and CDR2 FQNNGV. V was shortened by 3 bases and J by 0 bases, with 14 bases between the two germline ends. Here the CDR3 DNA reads TGTGCCAGCAGCTTGTTAGGGGGGAATTTGAACACTGAAGCTTTCTTT. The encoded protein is CASSLLGGNLNTEAFF.

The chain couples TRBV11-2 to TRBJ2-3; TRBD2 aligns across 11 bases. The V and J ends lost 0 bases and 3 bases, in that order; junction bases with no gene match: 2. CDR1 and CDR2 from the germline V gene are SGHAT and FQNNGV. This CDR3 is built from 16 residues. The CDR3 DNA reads TGTGCCAGCAGCTTAGAGCCTAGCGGGAGGACAGATACGCAGTATTTT. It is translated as CASSLEPSGRTDTQYF.

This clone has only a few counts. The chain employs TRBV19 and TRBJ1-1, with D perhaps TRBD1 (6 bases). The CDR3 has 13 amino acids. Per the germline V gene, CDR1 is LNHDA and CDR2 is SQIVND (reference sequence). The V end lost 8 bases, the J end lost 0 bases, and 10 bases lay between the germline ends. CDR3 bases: TGTGCCAGTCGGGACACCTTGAACACTGAAGCTTTCTTT. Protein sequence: CASRDTLNTEAFF.

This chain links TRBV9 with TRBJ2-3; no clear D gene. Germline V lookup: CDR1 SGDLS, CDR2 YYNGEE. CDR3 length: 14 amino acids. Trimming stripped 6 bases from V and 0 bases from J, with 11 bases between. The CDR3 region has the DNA TGTGCCAGCAACCTCATGAGTAGCACAGATACGCAGTATTTT. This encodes CASNLMSSTDTQYF.

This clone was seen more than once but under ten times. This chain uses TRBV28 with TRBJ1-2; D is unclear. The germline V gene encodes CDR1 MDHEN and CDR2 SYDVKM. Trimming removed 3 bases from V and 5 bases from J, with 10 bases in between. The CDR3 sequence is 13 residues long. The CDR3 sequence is CASSLAILYGYTF. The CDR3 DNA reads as TGTGCCAGCAGTTTGGCCATCTTATATGGCTACACCTTC.

CDR3 DNA: TGTGCCAGCAGCACCCTCGCAGGAGATACGCAGTATTTT. Translating gives CASSTLAGDTQYF. The V and J genes are TRBV9 and TRBJ2-3; the D is unclear. The CDR3 is made up of 13 amino acids. The germline CDR1 and CDR2 sequences are SGDLS and YYNGEE. V lost 4 bases and J 5 bases, leaving 11 bases between the germline ends. Looking up the rest from reference TRBV9 and TRBJ2-3 gives the full variable domain: DSGVTQTPKHLITATGQRVTLRCSPRSGDLSVYWYQQSLDQGLQFLIQYYNGEERAKGNILERFSAQQFPDLHSELNLSSLELGDSALYFCASSTLAGDTQYFGPGTRLTVL.

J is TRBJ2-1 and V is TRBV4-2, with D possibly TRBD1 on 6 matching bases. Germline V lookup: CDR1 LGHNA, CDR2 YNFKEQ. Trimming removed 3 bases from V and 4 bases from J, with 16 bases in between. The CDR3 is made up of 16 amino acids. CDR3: CASSQAGVDPYNEQFF. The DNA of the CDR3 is TGTGCCAGCAGCCAGGCAGGGGTTGACCCTTACAATGAGCAGTTCTTC.

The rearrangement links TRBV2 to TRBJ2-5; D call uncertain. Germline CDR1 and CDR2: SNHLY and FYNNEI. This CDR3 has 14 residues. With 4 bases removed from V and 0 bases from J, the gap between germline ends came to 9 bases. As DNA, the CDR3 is TGTGCCAGCAGTGTAGGTTTAAACCAAGAGACCCAGTACTTC. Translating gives CASSVGLNQETQYF.

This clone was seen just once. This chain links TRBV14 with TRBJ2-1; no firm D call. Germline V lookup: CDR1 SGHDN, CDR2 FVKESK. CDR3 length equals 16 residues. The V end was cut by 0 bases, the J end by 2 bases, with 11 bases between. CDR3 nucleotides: TGTGCCAGCAGCCAAGATGCCTACGGAGCCTACAATGAGCAGTTCTTC. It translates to CASSQDAYGAYNEQFF.

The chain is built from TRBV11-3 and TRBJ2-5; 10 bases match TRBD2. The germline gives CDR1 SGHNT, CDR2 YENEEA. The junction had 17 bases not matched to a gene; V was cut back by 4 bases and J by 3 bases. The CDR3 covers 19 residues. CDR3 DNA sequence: TGTGCCAGCAGCTGGGACCGATTAGAACTAGCGGGGCTTAAAGAGACCCAGTACTTC. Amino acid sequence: CASSWDRLELAGLKETQYF.

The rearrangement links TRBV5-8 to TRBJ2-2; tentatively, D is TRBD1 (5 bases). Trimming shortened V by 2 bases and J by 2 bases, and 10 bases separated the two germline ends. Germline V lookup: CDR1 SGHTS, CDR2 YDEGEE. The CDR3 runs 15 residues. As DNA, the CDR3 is TGTGCCAGCAGCTTCGACAGACGAAACACCGGGGAGCTGTTTTTT. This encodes CASSFDRRNTGELFF.

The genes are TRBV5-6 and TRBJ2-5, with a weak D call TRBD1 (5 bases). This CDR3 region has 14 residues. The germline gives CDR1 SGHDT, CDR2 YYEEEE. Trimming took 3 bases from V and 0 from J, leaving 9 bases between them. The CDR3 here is CASSSQENQETQYF. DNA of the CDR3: TGTGCCAGCAGCTCACAGGAAAACCAAGAGACCCAGTACTTC. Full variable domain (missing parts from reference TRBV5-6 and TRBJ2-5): DAGVTQSPTHLIKTRGQQVTLRCSPKSGHDTVSWYQQALGQGPQFIFQYYEEEERQRGNFPDRFSGHQFPNYSSELNVNALLLGDSALYLCASSSQENQETQYFGPGTRLLVL.

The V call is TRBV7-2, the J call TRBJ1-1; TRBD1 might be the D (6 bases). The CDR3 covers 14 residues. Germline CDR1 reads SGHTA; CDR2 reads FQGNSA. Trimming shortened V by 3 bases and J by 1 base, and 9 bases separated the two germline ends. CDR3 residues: CASSFTRGNTEAFF. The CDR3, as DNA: TGTGCCAGCAGCTTCACCAGGGGGAACACTGAAGCTTTCTTT. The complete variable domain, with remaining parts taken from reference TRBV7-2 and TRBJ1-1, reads GAGVSQSPSNKVTEKGKDVELRCDPISGHTALYWYRQSLGQGLEFLIYFQGNSAPDKSGLPSDRFSAERTGGSVSTLTIQRTQQEDSAVYLCASSFTRGNTEAFFGQGTRLTVV.

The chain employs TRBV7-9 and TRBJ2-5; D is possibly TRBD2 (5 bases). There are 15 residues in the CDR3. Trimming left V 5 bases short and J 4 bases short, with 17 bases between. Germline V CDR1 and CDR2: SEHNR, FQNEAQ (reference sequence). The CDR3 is CASSRTDGYRETQYF. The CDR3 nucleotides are TGTGCCAGCAGCCGGACTGACGGGTATAGAGAGACCCAGTACTTC.